The 5 T cell receptor beta chains listed next were all sequenced from one sample in a study of blood T cell repertoires in COVID-19. Using immunoSEQ multiplex PCR, the repertoire was profiled, and TCRdb retains in-frame clones only, with some absent. The sample lists roughly 40,000 clones, approximately 88% occurring once. The specimen sequenced was peripheral blood. The receptors originated from a woman aged 40 to 50 with acute or convalescent COVID-19.

The J gene is TRBJ2-7, the V gene TRBV7-2; 8 bases are shared with TRBD2. J gave up 2 bases and V 2 bases, and 5 bases lay outside the gene matches. CDR3 length equals 15 residues. CDR1 is SGHTA and CDR2 is FQGNSA in the germline V gene. For the CDR3, the DNA is TGTGCCAGCAGCTTATTTCGGGGGGGTCCCTACGAGCAGTACTTC. Amino acids: CASSLFRGGPYEQYF.

The CDR3 is CASSLGTGREKLFF. The CDR3, as DNA: TGTGCCAGCAGCTTGGGGACAGGGCGGGAAAAACTGTTTTTT. The V call is TRBV5-4, the J call TRBJ1-4, with 8 bases lining up with TRBD1. The CDR3 contains 14 residues. Per the germline V gene, CDR1 is SGHNT and CDR2 is YYREEE (reference sequence). V was clipped by 0 bases and J by 8 bases; unmatched bases: 3.

V is TRBV5-1 and J is TRBJ2-2; D possibly corresponds to TRBD1 (5 bases). The CDR3 runs 15 residues. Germline V gene sequence: CDR1 SGHRS, CDR2 YFSETQ. Trimming shortened V by 2 bases and J by 6 bases, and 14 bases separated the two germline ends. The CDR3 loop reads CASSFQGNGPGELFF. The CDR3 bases are TGCGCCAGCAGCTTTCAGGGTAACGGCCCCGGGGAGCTGTTTTTT. The full variable domain, in which reference TRBV5-1 and TRBJ2-2 provide the parts outside the CDR3, is KAGVTQTPRYLIKTRGQQVTLSCSPISGHRSVSWYQQTPGQGLQFLFEYFSETQRNKGNFPGRFSGRQFSNSRSEMNVSTLELGDSALYLCASSFQGNGPGELFFGEGSRLTVL.

V usage is TRBV7-3 and J usage is TRBJ2-5; TRBD1 agrees at 7 bases. Losses at the gene ends were 6 bases for V and 3 bases for J; bases not matched to a gene: 7. The CDR3 contains 14 residues. The germline CDR1 and CDR2 sequences are SGHTA and FQGTGA. DNA for the CDR3: TGTGCCAGCAGTCTCGACAGGGTAAAAGAGACCCAGTACTTC. Translated: CASSLDRVKETQYF.

J is TRBJ2-1 and V is TRBV7-8; 9 bases map to TRBD2. CDR3 length equals 14 residues. V lost 4 bases to trimming and J lost 8 bases; unmatched junction nucleotides: 6. Germline lookup yields CDR1 SGHVS and CDR2 FQNEAQ. CDR3 sequence reads: CASSYSGGFYEQFF. CDR3 DNA: TGTGCCAGCAGCTATAGCGGGGGTTTCTATGAGCAGTTCTTC.